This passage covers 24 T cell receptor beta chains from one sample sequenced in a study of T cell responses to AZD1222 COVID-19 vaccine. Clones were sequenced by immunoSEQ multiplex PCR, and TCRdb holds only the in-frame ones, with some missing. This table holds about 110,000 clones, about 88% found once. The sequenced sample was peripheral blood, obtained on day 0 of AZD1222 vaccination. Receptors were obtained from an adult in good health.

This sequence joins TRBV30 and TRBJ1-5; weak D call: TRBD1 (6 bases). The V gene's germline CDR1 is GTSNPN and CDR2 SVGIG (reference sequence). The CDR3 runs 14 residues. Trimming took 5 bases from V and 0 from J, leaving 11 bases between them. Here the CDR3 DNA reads TGTGCCTGGGACAGGTCCGATAGCAATCAGCCCCAGCATTTT. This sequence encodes CAWDRSDSNQPQHF.

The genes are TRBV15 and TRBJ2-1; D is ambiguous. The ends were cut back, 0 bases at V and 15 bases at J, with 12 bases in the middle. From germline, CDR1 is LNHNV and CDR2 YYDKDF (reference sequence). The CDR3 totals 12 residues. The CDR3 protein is CATSRDLTAPFF. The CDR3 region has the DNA TGTGCCACCAGCAGAGATTTAACAGCCCCGTTCTTC.

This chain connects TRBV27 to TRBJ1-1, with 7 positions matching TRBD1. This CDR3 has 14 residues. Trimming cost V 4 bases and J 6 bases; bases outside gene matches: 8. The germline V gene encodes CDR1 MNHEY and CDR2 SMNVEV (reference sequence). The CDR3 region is CASSSPVGQAEAFF. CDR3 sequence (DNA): TGTGCCAGCAGTTCCCCAGTTGGACAGGCTGAAGCTTTCTTT.

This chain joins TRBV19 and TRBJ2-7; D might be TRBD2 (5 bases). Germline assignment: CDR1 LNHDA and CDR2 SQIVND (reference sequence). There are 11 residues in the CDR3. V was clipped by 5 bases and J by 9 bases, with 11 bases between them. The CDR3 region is CASSEGVGQYF. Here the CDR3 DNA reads TGTGCCAGTAGTGAGGGAGTCGGGCAGTACTTC.

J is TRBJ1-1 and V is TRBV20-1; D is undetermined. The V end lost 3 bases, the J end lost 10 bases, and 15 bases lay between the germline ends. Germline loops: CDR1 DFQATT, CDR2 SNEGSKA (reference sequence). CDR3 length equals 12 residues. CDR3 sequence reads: CSASYGVVAAFF. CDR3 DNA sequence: TGCAGTGCTAGTTATGGGGTTGTTGCAGCTTTCTTT.

CDR3 sequence: CASSQDTGWYGTTDTQYF. As DNA, the CDR3 is TGTGCCAGCAGCCAAGATACAGGGTGGTACGGTACCACAGATACGCAGTATTTT. This sequence joins TRBV4-2 and TRBJ2-3; tentatively, D is TRBD1 (6 bases). Germline assignment: CDR1 LGHNA and CDR2 YNFKEQ. Trimming removed 0 bases at V and 2 bases at J, with 18 bases between. The CDR3 loop spans 18 amino acids.

CDR3 loop: CAWNGQGHEKLFF. The CDR3 nucleotides are TGTGCCTGGAATGGGCAGGGGCATGAAAAACTGTTTTTT. The chain employs TRBV30 and TRBJ1-4; a weak D match, TRBD1 (6 bases). Trimming removed 4 bases at V and 6 bases at J, with 12 bases between. Germline V gene lookup returns CDR1 GTSNPN and CDR2 SVGIG (reference sequence). The CDR3 loop spans 13 amino acids.

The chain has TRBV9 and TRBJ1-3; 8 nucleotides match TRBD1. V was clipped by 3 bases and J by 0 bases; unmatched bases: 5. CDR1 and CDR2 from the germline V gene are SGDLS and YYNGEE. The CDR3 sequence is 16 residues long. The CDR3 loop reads CASSGQGRVSGNTIYF. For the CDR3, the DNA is TGTGCCAGCAGCGGACAGGGGCGAGTCTCTGGAAACACCATATATTTT.

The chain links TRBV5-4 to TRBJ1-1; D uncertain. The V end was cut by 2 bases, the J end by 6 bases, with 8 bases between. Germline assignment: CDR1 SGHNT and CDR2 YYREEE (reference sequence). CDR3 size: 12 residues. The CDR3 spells CASSFLKAEAFF. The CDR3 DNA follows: TGTGCCAGCAGCTTTCTAAAGGCTGAAGCTTTCTTT.

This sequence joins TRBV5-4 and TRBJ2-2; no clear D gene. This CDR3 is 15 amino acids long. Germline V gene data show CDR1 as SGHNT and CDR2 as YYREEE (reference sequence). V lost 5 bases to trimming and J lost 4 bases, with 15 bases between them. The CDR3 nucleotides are TGTGCCAGCAGTCCCCAGCAAGGGCTCACCGGGGAGCTGTTTTTT. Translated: CASSPQQGLTGELFF. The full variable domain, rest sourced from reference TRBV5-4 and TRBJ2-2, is ETGVTQSPTHLIKTRGQQVTLRCSSQSGHNTVSWYQQALGQGPQFIFQYYREEENGRGNFPPRFSGLQFPNYSSELNVNALELDDSALYLCASSPQQGLTGELFFGEGSRLTVL.

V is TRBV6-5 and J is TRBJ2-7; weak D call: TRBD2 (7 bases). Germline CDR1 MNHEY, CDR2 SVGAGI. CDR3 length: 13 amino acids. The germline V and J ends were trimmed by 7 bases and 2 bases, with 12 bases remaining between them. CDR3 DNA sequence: TGTGCCAGCAACGGGGGGCCGGCCTACGAGCAGTACTTC. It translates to CASNGGPAYEQYF.

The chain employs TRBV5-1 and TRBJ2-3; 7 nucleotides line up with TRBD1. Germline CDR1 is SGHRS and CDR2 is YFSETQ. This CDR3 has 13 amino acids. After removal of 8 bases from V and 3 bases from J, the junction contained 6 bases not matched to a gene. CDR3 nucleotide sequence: TGCGCCAGTCGGGACAGCCCGACAGATACGCAGTATTTT. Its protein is CASRDSPTDTQYF. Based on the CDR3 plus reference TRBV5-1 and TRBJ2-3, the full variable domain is KAGVTQTPRYLIKTRGQQVTLSCSPISGHRSVSWYQQTPGQGLQFLFEYFSETQRNKGNFPGRFSGRQFSNSRSEMNVSTLELGDSALYLCASRDSPTDTQYFGPGTRLTVL.

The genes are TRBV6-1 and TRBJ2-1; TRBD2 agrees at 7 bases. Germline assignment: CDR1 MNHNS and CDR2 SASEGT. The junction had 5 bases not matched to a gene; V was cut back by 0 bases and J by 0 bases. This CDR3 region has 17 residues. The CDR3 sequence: CASSEAYGGSSYNEQFF. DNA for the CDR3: TGTGCCAGCAGTGAAGCGTATGGCGGGAGCTCCTACAATGAGCAGTTCTTC.

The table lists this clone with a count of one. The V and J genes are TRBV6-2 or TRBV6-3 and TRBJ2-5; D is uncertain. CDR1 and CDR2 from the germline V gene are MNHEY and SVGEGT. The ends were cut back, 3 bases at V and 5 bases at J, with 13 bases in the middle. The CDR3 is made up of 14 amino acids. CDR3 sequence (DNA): TGTGCCAGCAGTTATAGACCTTCGGTGGAGACCCAGTACTTC. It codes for CASSYRPSVETQYF.

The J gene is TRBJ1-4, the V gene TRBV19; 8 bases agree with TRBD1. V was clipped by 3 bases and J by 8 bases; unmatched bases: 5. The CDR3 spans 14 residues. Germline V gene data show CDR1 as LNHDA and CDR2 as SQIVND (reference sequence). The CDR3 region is CASSIGQGWEKLFF. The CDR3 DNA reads TGTGCCAGTAGTATTGGACAGGGCTGGGAAAAACTGTTTTTT.

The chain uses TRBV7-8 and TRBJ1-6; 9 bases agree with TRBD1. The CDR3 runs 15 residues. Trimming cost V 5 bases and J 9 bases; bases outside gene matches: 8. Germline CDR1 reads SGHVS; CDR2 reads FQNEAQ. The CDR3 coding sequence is TGTGCCAGCAGCCCCGGGACAGGGAGGGGTTCACCCCTCCACTTT. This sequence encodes CASSPGTGRGSPLHF.

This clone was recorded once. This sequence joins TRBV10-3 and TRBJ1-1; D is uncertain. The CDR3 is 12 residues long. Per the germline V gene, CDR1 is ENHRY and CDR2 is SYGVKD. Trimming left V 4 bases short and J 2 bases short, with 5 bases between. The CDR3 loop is CAISAVNTEAFF. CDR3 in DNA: TGTGCCATCAGTGCCGTCAACACTGAAGCTTTCTTT.

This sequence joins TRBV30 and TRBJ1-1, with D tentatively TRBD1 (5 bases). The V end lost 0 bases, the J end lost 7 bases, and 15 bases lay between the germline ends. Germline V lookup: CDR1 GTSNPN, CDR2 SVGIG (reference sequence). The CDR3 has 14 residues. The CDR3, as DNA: TGTGCCTGGAGTGTGGCCCCGGGGGGGTTTGAAGCTTTCTTT. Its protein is CAWSVAPGGFEAFF.

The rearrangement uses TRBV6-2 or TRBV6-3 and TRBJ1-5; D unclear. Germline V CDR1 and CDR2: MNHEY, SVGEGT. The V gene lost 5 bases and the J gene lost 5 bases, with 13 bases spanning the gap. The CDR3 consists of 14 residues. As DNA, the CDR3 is TGTGCCAGCAGTGACACCAGCCAGTATCAGCCCCAGCATTTT. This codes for CASSDTSQYQPQHF.

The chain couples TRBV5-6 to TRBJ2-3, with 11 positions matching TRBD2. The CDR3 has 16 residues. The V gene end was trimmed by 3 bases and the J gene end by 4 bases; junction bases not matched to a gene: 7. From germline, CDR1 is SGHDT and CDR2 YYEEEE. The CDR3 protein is CASSWPTSGKADTQYF. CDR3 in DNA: TGTGCCAGCAGCTGGCCGACTAGCGGGAAGGCAGATACGCAGTATTTT. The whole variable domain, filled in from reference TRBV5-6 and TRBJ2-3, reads DAGVTQSPTHLIKTRGQQVTLRCSPKSGHDTVSWYQQALGQGPQFIFQYYEEEERQRGNFPDRFSGHQFPNYSSELNVNALLLGDSALYLCASSWPTSGKADTQYFGPGTRLTVL.

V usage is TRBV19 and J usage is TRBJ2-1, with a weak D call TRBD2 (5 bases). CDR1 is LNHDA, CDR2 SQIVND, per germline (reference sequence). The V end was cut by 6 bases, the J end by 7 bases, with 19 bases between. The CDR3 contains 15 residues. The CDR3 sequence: CASREGTGWKNEQFF. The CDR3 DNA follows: TGTGCCAGTAGAGAGGGAACCGGTTGGAAGAATGAGCAGTTCTTC.

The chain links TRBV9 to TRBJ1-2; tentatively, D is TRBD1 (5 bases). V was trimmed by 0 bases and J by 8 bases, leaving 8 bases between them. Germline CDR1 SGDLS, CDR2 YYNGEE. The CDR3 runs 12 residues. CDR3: CASSVVGGGYTF. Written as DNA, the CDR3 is TGTGCCAGCAGCGTAGTGGGGGGAGGCTACACCTTC.

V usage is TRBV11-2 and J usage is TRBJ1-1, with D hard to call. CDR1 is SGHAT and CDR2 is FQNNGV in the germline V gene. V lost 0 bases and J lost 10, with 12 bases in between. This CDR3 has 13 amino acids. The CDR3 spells CASSLDVIVAAFF. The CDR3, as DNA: TGTGCCAGCAGCTTAGATGTGATCGTGGCAGCTTTCTTT.

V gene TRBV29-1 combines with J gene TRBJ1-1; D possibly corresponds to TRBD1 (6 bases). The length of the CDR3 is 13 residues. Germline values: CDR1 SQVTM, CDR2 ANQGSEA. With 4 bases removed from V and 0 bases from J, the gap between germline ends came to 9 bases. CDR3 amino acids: CSVAGQLNTEAFF. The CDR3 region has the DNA TGCAGCGTTGCCGGACAGCTGAACACTGAAGCTTTCTTT. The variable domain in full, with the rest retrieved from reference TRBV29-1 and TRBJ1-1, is SAVISQKPSRDICQRGTSLTIQCQVDSQVTMMFWYRQQPGQSLTLIATANQGSEATYESGFVIDKFPISRPNLTFSTLTVSNMSPEDSSIYLCSVAGQLNTEAFFGQGTRLTVV.